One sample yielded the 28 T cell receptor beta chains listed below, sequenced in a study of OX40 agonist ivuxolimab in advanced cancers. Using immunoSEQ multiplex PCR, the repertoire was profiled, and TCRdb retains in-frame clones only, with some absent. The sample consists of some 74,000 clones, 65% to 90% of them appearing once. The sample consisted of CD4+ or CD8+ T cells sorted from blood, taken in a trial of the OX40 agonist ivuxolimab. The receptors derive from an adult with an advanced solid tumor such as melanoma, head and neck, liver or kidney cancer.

CDR3 sequence (DNA): TGTGCCAGCAGCTTAGGAGTTCTCCAAGAGACCCAGTACTTC. Encoded protein: CASSLGVLQETQYF. The rearrangement uses TRBV11-2 and TRBJ2-5; D is unresolved. This CDR3 region has 14 residues. CDR1 is SGHAT, CDR2 FQNNGV, per germline. Trimming removed 1 base from V and 1 base from J, with 7 bases in between.

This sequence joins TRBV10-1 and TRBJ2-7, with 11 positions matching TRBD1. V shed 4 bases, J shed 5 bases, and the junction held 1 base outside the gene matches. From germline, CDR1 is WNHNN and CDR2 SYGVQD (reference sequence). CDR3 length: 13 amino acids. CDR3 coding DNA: TGCGCCAGCAGTGGGACAGGGGGCGACGAGCAGTACTTC. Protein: CASSGTGGDEQYF.

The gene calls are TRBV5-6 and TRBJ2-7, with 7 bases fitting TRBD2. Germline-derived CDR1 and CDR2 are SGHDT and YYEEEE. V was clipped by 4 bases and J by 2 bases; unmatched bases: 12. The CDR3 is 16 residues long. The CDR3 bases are TGTGCCAGCAGCGGCCTAGGTAGCGGGCCTACCTACGAGCAGTACTTC. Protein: CASSGLGSGPTYEQYF.

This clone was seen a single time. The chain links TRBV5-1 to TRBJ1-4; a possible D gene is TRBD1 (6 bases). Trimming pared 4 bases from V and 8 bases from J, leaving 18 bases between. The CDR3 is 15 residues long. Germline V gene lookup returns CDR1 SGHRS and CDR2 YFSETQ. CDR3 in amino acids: CASSTGGGAREKLFF. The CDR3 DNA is TGCGCCAGCAGCACCGGCGGGGGGGCGAGGGAAAAACTGTTTTTT.

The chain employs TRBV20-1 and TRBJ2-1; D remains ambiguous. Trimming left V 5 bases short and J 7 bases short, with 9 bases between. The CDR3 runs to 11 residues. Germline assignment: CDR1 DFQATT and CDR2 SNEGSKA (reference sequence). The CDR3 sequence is CSASTGNEQFF. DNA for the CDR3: TGCAGTGCTTCGACCGGGAATGAGCAGTTCTTC.

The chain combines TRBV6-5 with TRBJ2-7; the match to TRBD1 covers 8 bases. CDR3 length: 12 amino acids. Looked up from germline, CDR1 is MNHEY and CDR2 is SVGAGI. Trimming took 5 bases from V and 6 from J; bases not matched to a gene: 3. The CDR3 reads CASSRTGREQYF. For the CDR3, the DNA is TGTGCCAGCAGTCGGACAGGGCGCGAGCAGTACTTC.

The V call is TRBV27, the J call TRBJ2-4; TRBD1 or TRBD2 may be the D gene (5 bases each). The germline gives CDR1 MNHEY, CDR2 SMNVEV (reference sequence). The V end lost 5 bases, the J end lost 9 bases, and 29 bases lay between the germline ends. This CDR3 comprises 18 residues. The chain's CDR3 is CASSRERTGGKGISIQYF. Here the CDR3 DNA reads TGTGCCAGCAGTAGGGAGAGAACAGGAGGTAAAGGGATCAGCATTCAGTACTTC.

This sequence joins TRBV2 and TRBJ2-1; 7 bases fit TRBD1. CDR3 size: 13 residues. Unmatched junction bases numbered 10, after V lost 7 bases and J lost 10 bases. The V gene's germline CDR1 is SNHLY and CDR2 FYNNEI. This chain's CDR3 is CASTVYRGEEQFF. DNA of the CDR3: TGTGCCAGCACAGTATACAGGGGTGAGGAGCAGTTCTTC.

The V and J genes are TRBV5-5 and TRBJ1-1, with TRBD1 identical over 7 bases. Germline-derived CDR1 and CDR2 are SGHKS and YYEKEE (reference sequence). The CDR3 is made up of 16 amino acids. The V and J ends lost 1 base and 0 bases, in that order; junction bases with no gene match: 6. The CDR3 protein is CASSLLSGGVNTEAFF. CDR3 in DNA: TGTGCCAGCAGCTTGTTGTCAGGGGGAGTGAACACTGAAGCTTTCTTT. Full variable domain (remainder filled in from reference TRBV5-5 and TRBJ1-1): DAGVTQSPTHLIKTRGQQVTLRCSPISGHKSVSWYQQVLGQGPQFIFQYYEKEERGRGNFPDRFSARQFPNYSSELNVNALLLGDSALYLCASSLLSGGVNTEAFFGQGTRLTVV.

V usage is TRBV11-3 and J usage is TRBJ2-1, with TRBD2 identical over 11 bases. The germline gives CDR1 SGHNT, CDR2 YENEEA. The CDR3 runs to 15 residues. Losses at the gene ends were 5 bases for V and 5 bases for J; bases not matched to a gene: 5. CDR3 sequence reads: CASSPLTSGNNEQFF. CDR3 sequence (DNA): TGTGCCAGCAGCCCCCTGACTAGCGGGAACAATGAGCAGTTCTTC.

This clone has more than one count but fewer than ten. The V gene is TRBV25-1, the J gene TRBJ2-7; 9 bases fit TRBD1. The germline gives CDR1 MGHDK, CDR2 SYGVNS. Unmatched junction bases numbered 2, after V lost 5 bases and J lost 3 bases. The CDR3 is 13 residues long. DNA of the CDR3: TGTGCCAGCAGTAGGGGACAGGGCTACGAGCAGTACTTC. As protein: CASSRGQGYEQYF.

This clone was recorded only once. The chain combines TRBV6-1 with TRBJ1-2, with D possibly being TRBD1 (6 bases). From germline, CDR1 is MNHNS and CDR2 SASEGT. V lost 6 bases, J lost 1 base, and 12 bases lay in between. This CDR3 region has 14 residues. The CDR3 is CASRDSLLNYGYTF. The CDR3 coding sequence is TGTGCCAGCAGGGACAGTCTACTTAACTATGGCTACACCTTC.

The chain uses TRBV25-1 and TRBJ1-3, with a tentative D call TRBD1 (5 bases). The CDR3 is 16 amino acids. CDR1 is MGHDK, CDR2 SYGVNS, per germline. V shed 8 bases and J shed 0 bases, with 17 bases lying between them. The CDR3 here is CASVGRGVSSGNTIYF. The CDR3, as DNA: TGTGCCAGCGTCGGGAGGGGCGTTAGCTCTGGAAACACCATATATTTT.

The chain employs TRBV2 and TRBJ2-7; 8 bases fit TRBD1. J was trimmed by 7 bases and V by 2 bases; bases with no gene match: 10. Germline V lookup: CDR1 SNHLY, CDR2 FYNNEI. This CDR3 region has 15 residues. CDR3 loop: CASSENGQGTWEQYF. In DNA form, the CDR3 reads TGTGCCAGCAGTGAAAACGGACAGGGAACGTGGGAGCAGTACTTC.

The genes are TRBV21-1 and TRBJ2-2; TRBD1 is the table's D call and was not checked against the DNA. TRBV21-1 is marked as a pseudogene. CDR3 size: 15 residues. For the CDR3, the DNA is TGTGCCAGCATGGCCGACAGGGGTGGCACCGGGGAGCTGTTTTTT. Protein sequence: CASMADRGGTGELFF.

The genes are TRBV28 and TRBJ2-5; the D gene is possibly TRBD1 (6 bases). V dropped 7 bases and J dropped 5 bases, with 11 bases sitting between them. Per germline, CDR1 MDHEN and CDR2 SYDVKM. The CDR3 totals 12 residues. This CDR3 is CASKQGGETQYF. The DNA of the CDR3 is TGTGCCAGCAAACAGGGTGGGGAGACCCAGTACTTC.

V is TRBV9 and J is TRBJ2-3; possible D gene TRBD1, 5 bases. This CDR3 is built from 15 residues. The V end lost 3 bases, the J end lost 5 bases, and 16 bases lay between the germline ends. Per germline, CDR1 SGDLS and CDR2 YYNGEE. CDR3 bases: TGTGCCAGCAGCGATGGGCCATCAACAGGAGATACGCAGTATTTT. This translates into CASSDGPSTGDTQYF.

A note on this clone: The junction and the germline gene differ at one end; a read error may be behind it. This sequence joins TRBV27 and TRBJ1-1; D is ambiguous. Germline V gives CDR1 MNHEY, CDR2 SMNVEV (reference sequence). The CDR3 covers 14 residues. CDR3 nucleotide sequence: TGTGCCAACAGTTTATCAAGAACAAACACTGAAGCTTTCTTT. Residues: CANSLSRTNTEAFF.

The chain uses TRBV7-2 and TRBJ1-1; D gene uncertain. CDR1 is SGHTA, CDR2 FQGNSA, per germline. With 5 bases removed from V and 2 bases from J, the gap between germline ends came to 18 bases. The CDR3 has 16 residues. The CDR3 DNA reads TGTGCCAGCAGCCCGACGGGAATTGTACCCAACACTGAAGCTTTCTTT. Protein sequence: CASSPTGIVPNTEAFF.

The CDR3 DNA reads as TGTGCCAGCAGGAGGGACCTGAGCTCCTACGAGCAGTACTTC. Protein product: CASRRDLSSYEQYF. The chain couples TRBV6-1 to TRBJ2-7; D could derive from TRBD1 or TRBD2 (5 bases each). The CDR3 is 14 amino acids. CDR1 MNHNS and CDR2 SASEGT come from the germline V gene. Trimming left V 6 bases short and J 0 bases short, with 12 bases between.

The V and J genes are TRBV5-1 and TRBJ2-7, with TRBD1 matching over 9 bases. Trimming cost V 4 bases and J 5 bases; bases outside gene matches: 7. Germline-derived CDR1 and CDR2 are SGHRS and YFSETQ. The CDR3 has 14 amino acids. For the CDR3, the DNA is TGCGCCAGCAGCCGCGGACAGGGGAACGACGAGCAGTACTTC. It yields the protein CASSRGQGNDEQYF.

CDR3 sequence reads: CASRGGTGRREKLFF. The CDR3 bases are TGTGCCAGCAGGGGGGGGACAGGGAGGCGTGAAAAACTGTTTTTT. The chain carries TRBV28 and TRBJ1-4; 9 bases agree with TRBD1. The CDR3 is made up of 15 amino acids. J was trimmed by 7 bases and V by 6 bases; bases with no gene match: 9. Germline CDR1 reads MDHEN; CDR2 reads SYDVKM.

The CDR3 nucleotides read TGTGCCAGCAGTCCTAGACCGGGGGCAGGTTTTCAGCCCCAGCATTTT. Its protein is CASSPRPGAGFQPQHF. The V and J genes are TRBV27 and TRBJ1-5; perhaps TRBD1 as D (6 bases). The CDR3 spans 16 residues. Germline CDR1 MNHEY, CDR2 SMNVEV (reference sequence). V dropped 5 bases and J dropped 6 bases, with 20 bases sitting between them.

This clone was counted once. Written as DNA, the CDR3 is TGTGCCAGCAGCCCAGGGGGTTACTCTGGAAACACCATATATTTT. The encoded protein is CASSPGGYSGNTIYF. The V call is TRBV13, the J call TRBJ1-3; TRBD1 matches at 7 bases. Germline loops: CDR1 PRHDT, CDR2 FYEKMQ (reference sequence). The ends lost 5 bases at V and 0 bases at J; junction bases unmatched: 4. There are 15 residues in the CDR3.

The CDR3 nucleotides are TGTGCCAGCAGCCAAGGGAAACAGGGAAGAGGGGAGCAGTACTTC. Translating gives CASSQGKQGRGEQYF. This sequence joins TRBV4-2 and TRBJ2-7, with D possibly matching TRBD1 (6 bases). The CDR3 contains 15 residues. V was trimmed by 1 base and J by 7 bases, leaving 17 bases between them. Germline V gives CDR1 LGHNA, CDR2 YNFKEQ.

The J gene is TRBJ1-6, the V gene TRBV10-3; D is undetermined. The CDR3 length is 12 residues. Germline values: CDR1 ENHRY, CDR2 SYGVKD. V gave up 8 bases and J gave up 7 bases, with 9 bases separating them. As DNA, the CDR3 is TGTGCCATCCGGGCAGCAAATTCACCCCTCCACTTT. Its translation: CAIRAANSPLHF.

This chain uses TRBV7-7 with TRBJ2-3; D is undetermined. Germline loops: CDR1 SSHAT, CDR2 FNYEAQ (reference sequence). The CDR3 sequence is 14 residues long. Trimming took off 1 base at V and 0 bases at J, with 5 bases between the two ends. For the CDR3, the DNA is TGTGCCAGCAGCTTAGGGTCTAGCACAGATACGCAGTATTTT. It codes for CASSLGSSTDTQYF. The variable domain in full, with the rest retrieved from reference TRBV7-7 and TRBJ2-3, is GAGVSQSPRYKVTKRGQDVTLRCDPISSHATLYWYQQALGQGPEFLTYFNYEAQPDKSGLPSDRFSAERPEGSISTLTIQRTEQRDSAMYRCASSLGSSTDTQYFGPGTRLTVL.

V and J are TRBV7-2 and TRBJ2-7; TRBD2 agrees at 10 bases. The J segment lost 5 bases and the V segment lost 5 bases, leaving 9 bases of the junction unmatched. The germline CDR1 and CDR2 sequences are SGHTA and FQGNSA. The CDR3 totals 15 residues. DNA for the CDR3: TGTGCCAGCAGCCCCAATAGCGGGAGGACCCACGAGCAGTACTTC. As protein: CASSPNSGRTHEQYF.